This is a list of T cell receptor beta chains from one sample in a study of neurological immune-mediated disorders. TCRdb reprocessed the 5' RACE reads via MiXCR and lists one record per CDR3 protein. The sample has about 59,000 distinct CDR3 sequences, 3% to 4.5% seen once. Sequencing input: PBMCs. The receptor set was obtained from a young woman with multiple sclerosis. Each CDR3 is given with its conserved first and last residue.

j_call v_call cdr3_aa
TRBJ2-1 TRBV24-1 CATSEAPSSYNEQFF
TRBJ2-1 TRBV20-1 CSAPKAGNSYNEQFF
TRBJ2-7 TRBV6-2/TRBV6-3 CASSYSGVGEQYF
TRBJ2-7 TRBV20-1 CSADGAPSGRTYEQYF
TRBJ2-1 TRBV18 CASSPLGADNEQFF
TRBJ2-1 TRBV20-1 CSARLLEGYNEQFF
TRBJ1-1 TRBV14 CASSQDWGEAFF
TRBJ1-1 TRBV18 CASSPPRSMNTEAFF
TRBJ2-7 TRBV20-1 CSAVNPRGTYEQYF
TRBJ2-3 TRBV5-1 CASSLVGAKDADTQYF
TRBJ2-5 TRBV10-1 CASRRGPEETQYF
TRBJ2-5 TRBV7-6 CASSLVGGLAGAGETQYF
TRBJ1-1 TRBV5-1 CASSLALTGGVFPPGAFF
TRBJ1-5 TRBV28 CASSFRAGSGDQPQHF
TRBJ1-1 TRBV5-1 CASSVLTGLNTEAFF
TRBJ2-1 TRBV18 CASSPAGNEQFF
TRBJ1-4 TRBV25-1 CASSEEREGDEKLFF
TRBJ1-3 TRBV11-2 CASRLMGQSETIYF
TRBJ2-7 TRBV16 CASSQYGFGEYEQYF
TRBJ2-2 TRBV20-1 CSAMANTGELFF
TRBJ1-2 TRBV20-1 CSARAFLGTVYGYTF
TRBJ2-5 TRBV7-2 CASSYSSGLAEETQYF
TRBJ1-4 TRBV7-9 CASSYHRDEKLFF
TRBJ1-4 TRBV20-1 CSARDREKLFF
TRBJ2-3 TRBV15 CATSRDGTLGVADTQYF
TRBJ2-2 TRBV11-3 CASSLTASTGELFF
TRBJ2-1 TRBV20-1 CSARLAGGRMGEQFF
TRBJ1-1 TRBV20-1 CSARSTGRMTEAFF
TRBJ1-5 TRBV20-1 CSARSTGGGFERQPQHF
TRBJ1-2 TRBV29-1 CSYLGTTGSSGYTF
TRBJ2-3 TRBV7-2 CASIPGTSGADTQYF
TRBJ2-7 TRBV7-8 CANSLDTSLAGLYEQYF
TRBJ1-2 TRBV7-6 CASSSTPLGGQGYTF
TRBJ2-7 TRBV5-5 CASSAPWDYEQYF
TRBJ1-5 TRBV20-1 CSAGGSQPQHF
TRBJ2-3 TRBV14 CASSPRPDTQYF
TRBJ2-2 TRBV28 CASLGAHTGELFF
TRBJ2-3 TRBV18 CASSPIIGDTQYF
TRBJ1-5 TRBV20-1 CSARGVGGGGQPQNF
TRBJ2-2 TRBV7-2 CASSFGTTGELFF
TRBJ1-1 TRBV7-2 CASSLTQGSTEAFF
TRBJ2-2 TRBV4-1 CASSQGTSGGASFTGELFF
TRBJ1-2 TRBV7-2 CASSPGQGLRYTF
TRBJ2-1 TRBV20-1 CSVAGAYNEQFF
TRBJ2-6 TRBV6-4 CASRRQPGANVLTF
TRBJ1-6 TRBV27 CASSVQSHSYNSPLHF
TRBJ2-7 TRBV5-1 CASSPGTGHDEQYF
TRBJ1-1 TRBV7-6 CASSWGKGETEAFF
TRBJ2-7 TRBV4-1 CASSQEGLAGPKEQYF
TRBJ2-4 TRBV28 CASSPSGLAKNIQYF
TRBJ1-1 TRBV6-4 CASSDSSVPTEAFF
TRBJ2-2 TRBV20-1 CSARPPEGQGANTGELFF
TRBJ2-1 TRBV6-5 CASSYGLAGAINEQFF
TRBJ1-2 TRBV9 CASSVDGYGYTF
TRBJ1-4 TRBV29-1 CSVRQGAVEKLFF
TRBJ2-3 TRBV5-6 CASSFRTGQRDTQYF
TRBJ2-1 TRBV6-1 CASSETQSSPFF
TRBJ1-1 TRBV6-1 CASKEGRDSLPAFF
TRBJ2-3 TRBV20-1 CSASSQGRPFTDTQYF